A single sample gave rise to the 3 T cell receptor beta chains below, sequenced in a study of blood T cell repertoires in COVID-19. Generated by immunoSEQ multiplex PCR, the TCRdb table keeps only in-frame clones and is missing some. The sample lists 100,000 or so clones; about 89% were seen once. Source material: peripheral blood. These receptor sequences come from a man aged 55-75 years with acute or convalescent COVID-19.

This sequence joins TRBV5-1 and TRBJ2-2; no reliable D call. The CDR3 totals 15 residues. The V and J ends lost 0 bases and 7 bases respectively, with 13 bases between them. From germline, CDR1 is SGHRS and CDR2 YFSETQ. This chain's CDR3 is CASSLEVGSIGELFF. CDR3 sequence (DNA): TGCGCCAGCAGCTTGGAGGTCGGGTCGATCGGGGAGCTGTTTTTT.

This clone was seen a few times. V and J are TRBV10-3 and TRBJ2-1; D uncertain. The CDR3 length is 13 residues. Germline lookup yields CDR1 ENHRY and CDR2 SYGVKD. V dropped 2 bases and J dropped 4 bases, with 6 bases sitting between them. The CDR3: CAISELGYNEQFF. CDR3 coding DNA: TGTGCCATCAGTGAGCTAGGTTACAATGAGCAGTTCTTC.

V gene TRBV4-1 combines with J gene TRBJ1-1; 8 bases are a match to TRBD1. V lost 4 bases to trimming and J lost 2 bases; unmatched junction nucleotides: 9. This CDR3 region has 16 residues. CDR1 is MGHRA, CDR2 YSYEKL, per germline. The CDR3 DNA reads TGCGCCAGCAGCCGGGGCCCCGGGACAGGTAACACTGAAGCTTTCTTT. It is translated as CASSRGPGTGNTEAFF.